Below, one T cell receptor beta chain is given with its context. Antigen specificity is unknown. The sample is drawn from a study of cytomegalovirus exposure and HLA in healthy donors. Whole-study findings and limits: Rare TCR sequences dominated, though some public TCRs recurred in many donors. Published work reported that the classifier diagnosed cytomegalovirus status with high specificity and sensitivity. The study labeled 170 or so TCR beta chains cytomegalovirus-associated. TCR clusters originating in the first cohort tended to co-occur in the roughly 120 validation repertoires, according to a later analysis.

Generated by immunoSEQ multiplex PCR, the TCRdb table keeps only in-frame clones and is missing some. The sample gives 150,000 or so clones, 85% to 90% of which show up once; roughly 6.5% is in the top ten. The CDR3 covers 14 residues. V lost 0 bases and J lost 7, with 13 bases in between. In germline, CDR1 is SGHNT, CDR2 YYREEE (reference sequence). V and J are TRBV5-4 and TRBJ2-5; TRBD1 might be the D (5 bases). Specimen: PBMCs. The source of this sequence is a woman aged 25-40 years in good health and CMV-seropositive. This chain's CDR3 is CASSLGTSEATQYF. The CDR3 nucleotides read TGTGCCAGCAGCTTGGGGACATCTGAGGCGACCCAGTACTTC.